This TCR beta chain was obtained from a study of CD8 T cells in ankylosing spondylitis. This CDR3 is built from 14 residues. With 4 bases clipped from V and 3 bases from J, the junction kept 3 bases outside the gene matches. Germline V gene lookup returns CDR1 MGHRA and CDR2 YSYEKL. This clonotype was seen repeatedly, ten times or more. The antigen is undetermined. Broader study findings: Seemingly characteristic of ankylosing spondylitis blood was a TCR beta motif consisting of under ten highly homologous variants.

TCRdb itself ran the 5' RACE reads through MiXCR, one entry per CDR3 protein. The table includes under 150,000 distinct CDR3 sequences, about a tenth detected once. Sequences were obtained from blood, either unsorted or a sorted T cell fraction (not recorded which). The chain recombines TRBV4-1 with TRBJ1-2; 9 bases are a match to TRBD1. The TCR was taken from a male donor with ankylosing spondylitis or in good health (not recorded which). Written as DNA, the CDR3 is TGCGCCAGCAGCCCACGACAGGGGGACTATGGCTACACCTTC. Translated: CASSPRQGDYGYTF.